The 15 T cell receptor beta chains below all came from one sample that was sequenced in a study of spatial heterogeneity in lung cancer. TCRdb passed the 5' RACE reads through MiXCR, listing each CDR3 protein once. This table holds 48,000 or so distinct CDR3 sequences, less than 6% found once. Time point of the sample: sample taken at primary tumor resection. Unsorted samples of tumor, nontumor lung or frozen PBMC had their whole RNA sequenced. This sample comprised PBMCs, obtained at surgery. Receptors originate from a male donor with early-stage non-small cell lung cancer.

This clonotype was seen repeatedly, ten times or more. The gene calls are TRBV5-4 and TRBJ1-1, with D possibly matching TRBD1 (5 bases). CDR3 length equals 15 residues. Germline loops: CDR1 SGHNT, CDR2 YYREEE (reference sequence). V gave up 1 base and J gave up 0 bases, with 10 bases separating them. The DNA for the CDR3 is TGTGCCAGCAGCTTGAGCCGGGGGTTGAACACTGAAGCTTTCTTT. It encodes CASSLSRGLNTEAFF.

This clonotype was seen at least ten times. This chain links TRBV7-9 with TRBJ1-5; D is unclear. CDR1 is SEHNR, CDR2 FQNEAQ, per germline (reference sequence). Deletions cut 1 base from V and 10 bases from J, with 8 bases between. This CDR3 is built from 12 residues. The CDR3 DNA reads as TGTGCCAGCAGCTTAGGGTCGGGACCCCAGCATTTT. This gives the protein CASSLGSGPQHF.

CDR3: CASNLAGLAYNEQFF. CDR3 DNA sequence: TGTGCCAGCAACCTTGCGGGACTAGCGTACAATGAGCAGTTCTTC. The chain is built from TRBV5-6 and TRBJ2-1; TRBD2 matches at 10 bases. Germline trimming cut 6 bases from V and 4 bases from J; bases unmatched to any gene: 7. The germline gives CDR1 SGHDT, CDR2 YYEEEE. The CDR3 covers 15 residues.

In its sample, this clonotype is medium-sized. V usage is TRBV30 and J usage is TRBJ2-2; D is perhaps TRBD1 (6 bases). The CDR3 totals 14 residues. Germline loops: CDR1 GTSNPN, CDR2 SVGIG (reference sequence). Trimming removed 2 bases at V and 0 bases at J, with 7 bases between. CDR3: CAWSRTANTGELFF. DNA for the CDR3: TGTGCCTGGAGTCGGACAGCGAACACCGGGGAGCTGTTTTTT.

This clonotype was seen ten or more times. The V gene is TRBV20-1, the J gene TRBJ2-3; D is possibly TRBD1 (7 bases). This CDR3 spans 14 amino acids. The germline V gene encodes CDR1 DFQATT and CDR2 SNEGSKA (reference sequence). V was trimmed by 0 bases and J by 14 bases, leaving 21 bases between them. CDR3 protein: CSARDWAGGLLWYF. The CDR3 region has the DNA TGCAGTGCTAGAGATTGGGCAGGGGGGCTGTTATGGTATTTT.

This clonotype was detected ten times or more. The CDR3 protein is CASSLVNTGELFF. CDR3 coding DNA: TGTGCCAGCAGCTTAGTGAACACCGGGGAGCTGTTTTTT. The chain is built from TRBV11-2 and TRBJ2-2, with unresolved D. Germline V gene data show CDR1 as SGHAT and CDR2 as FQNNGV. V lost 1 base and J lost 1, with 1 base in between. The CDR3 loop spans 13 amino acids.

The CDR3 DNA sequence: TGTGCCAGCAGTAATCTGGCAGTGGGGGATACGCAGTATTTT. Protein product: CASSNLAVGDTQYF. The chain employs TRBV11-1 and TRBJ2-3, with D unclear. V was cut by 6 bases and J by 6 bases, with 16 bases left in between. The length of the CDR3 is 14 residues. The V gene's germline CDR1 is SGHAT and CDR2 FQDESV (reference sequence). The variable domain in full, with the rest retrieved from reference TRBV11-1 and TRBJ2-3, is EAEVAQSPRYKITEKSQAVAFWCDPISGHATLYWYRQILGQGPELLVQFQDESVVDDSQLPKDRFSAERLKGVDSTLKIQPAELGDSAMYLCASSNLAVGDTQYFGPGTRLTVL.

There are many counts of this clonotype. The chain recombines TRBV5-4 with TRBJ2-2; D is perhaps TRBD1 (6 bases). There are 15 residues in the CDR3. Trimming pared 0 bases from V and 6 bases from J, leaving 12 bases between. Germline V gene lookup returns CDR1 SGHNT and CDR2 YYREEE (reference sequence). The chain's CDR3 is CASSLEGQGPGELFF. The DNA of the CDR3 is TGTGCCAGCAGCTTGGAAGGGCAGGGGCCCGGGGAGCTGTTTTTT.

This clonotype has more than one count but fewer than ten. The chain has TRBV21-1 and TRBJ2-4; the table names TRBD1, a call not compared with the DNA. TRBV21-1 is shown as a pseudogene. There are 14 residues in the CDR3. The CDR3 DNA follows: TGTGCCAGCAGTACCCCGGTGGGGGGAAACATTCAGTACTTC. Protein: CASSTPVGGNIQYF.

This clonotype was seen ten or more times. The chain recombines TRBV20-1 with TRBJ2-7; the D gene is possibly TRBD1 (6 bases). The CDR3 is 14 amino acids. In germline, CDR1 is DFQATT, CDR2 SNEGSKA (reference sequence). V lost 2 bases, J lost 3 bases, and 14 bases lay in between. As DNA, the CDR3 is TGCAGTGCTAGAAACCTCGGACAGCACTACGAGCAGTACTTC. This sequence encodes CSARNLGQHYEQYF.

This sequence joins TRBV12-3 or TRBV12-4 and TRBJ2-7; tentative D call: TRBD1 (5 bases). The CDR3 consists of 15 residues. V dropped 5 bases and J dropped 4 bases, with 18 bases sitting between them. CDR3 DNA: TGTGCCAGCAGTCCCCCCAGGGATCCCCCTTACGAGCAGTACTTC. This codes for CASSPPRDPPYEQYF.

This clonotype has a count of ten or more. The V and J genes are TRBV9 and TRBJ2-5; TRBD2 matches 7 bases. Germline V CDR1 and CDR2: SGDLS, YYNGEE. The CDR3 has 17 residues. The V gene end was trimmed by 0 bases and the J gene end by 2 bases; junction bases not matched to a gene: 10. The CDR3 DNA follows: TGTGCCAGCAGCGTAGCCCCGAAGTGGGGGGGGCAAGAGACCCAGTACTTC. Its translation is CASSVAPKWGGQETQYF.

In its sample, this clonotype was seen many times. The chain couples TRBV10-3 to TRBJ1-2, with TRBD1 matching 7 bases. In germline, CDR1 is ENHRY, CDR2 SYGVKD. CDR3 length: 15 amino acids. Trimming cost V 6 bases and J 0 bases; bases outside gene matches: 7. The CDR3 protein is CAIRTGQVANYGYTF. The CDR3 region has the DNA TGTGCCATCAGAACTGGACAGGTCGCTAACTATGGCTACACCTTC.

This clonotype was found many times. This rearrangement joins TRBV4-1 to TRBJ2-2, with D uncertain. The V end lost 1 base, the J end lost 0 bases, and 12 bases lay between the germline ends. This CDR3 has 17 residues. Per the germline V gene, CDR1 is MGHRA and CDR2 is YSYEKL. The DNA of the CDR3 is TGCGCCAGCAGCCAAGGCCGGGCCGTTACGAACACCGGGGAGCTGTTTTTT. Protein: CASSQGRAVTNTGELFF.

At least ten counts were recorded for this clonotype. The chain combines TRBV11-2 with TRBJ2-4; TRBD1 matches at 7 bases. This CDR3 contains 13 residues. V shed 6 bases and J 8 bases; nucleotides not matched to a gene: 7. Germline-derived CDR1 and CDR2 are SGHAT and FQNNGV. In DNA, the CDR3 is TGTGCCAGCAGTCACTTTCAGGGGGACATTCAGTACTTC. It translates to CASSHFQGDIQYF.